Included here is one T cell receptor (beta chain) sequence, with context. This sample is part of a study of blood T cell repertoires in COVID-19. How the authors handled the data: From reference gene primer amplification, estimates of nucleated cell counts were derived. Sequencing used immunoSEQ multiplex PCR; TCRdb keeps in-frame clones, though not all of them. That table supplies the V and J calls and clone size; D and trimming were determined from the DNA. The sample comprises around 110,000 clones, approximately 86% of which are singletons, and around 4.6% rests with the top ten. Germline V lookup: CDR1 ENHRY, CDR2 SYGVKD. This CDR3 is 16 amino acids long. With 2 bases clipped from V and 4 bases from J, the junction kept 7 bases outside the gene matches.

The source is a man in his forties with acute or convalescent COVID-19. Source material: peripheral blood. The V gene is TRBV10-3, the J gene TRBJ1-3, with 8 bases lining up with TRBD1. In DNA, the CDR3 is TGTGCCATCAGTGAGCCATCCGGGACAGGAGGAAACACCATATATTTT. This translates into CAISEPSGTGGNTIYF.